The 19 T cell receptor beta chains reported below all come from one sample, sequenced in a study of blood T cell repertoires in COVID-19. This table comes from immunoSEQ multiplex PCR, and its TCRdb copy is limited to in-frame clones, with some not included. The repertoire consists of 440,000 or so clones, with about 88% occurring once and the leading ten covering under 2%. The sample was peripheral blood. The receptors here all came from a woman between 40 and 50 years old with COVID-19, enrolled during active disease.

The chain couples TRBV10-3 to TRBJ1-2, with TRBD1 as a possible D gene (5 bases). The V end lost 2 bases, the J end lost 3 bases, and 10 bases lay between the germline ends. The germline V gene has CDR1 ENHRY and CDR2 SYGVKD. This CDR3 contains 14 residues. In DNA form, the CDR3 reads TGTGCCATCAGTGAGCAGGGTGGTCACTATGGCTACACCTTC. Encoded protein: CAISEQGGHYGYTF.

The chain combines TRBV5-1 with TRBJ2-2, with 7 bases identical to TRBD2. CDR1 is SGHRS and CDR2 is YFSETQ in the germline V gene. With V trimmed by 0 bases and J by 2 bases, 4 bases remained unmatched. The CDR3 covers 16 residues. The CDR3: CASSLVSSGNTGELFF. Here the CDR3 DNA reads TGCGCCAGCAGCTTGGTGTCTAGCGGAAACACCGGGGAGCTGTTTTTT.

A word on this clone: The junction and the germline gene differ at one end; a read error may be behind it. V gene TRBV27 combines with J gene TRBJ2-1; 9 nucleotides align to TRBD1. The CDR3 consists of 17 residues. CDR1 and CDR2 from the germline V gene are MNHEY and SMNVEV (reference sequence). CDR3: CASSLITGGARPNQQFF. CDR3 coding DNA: TGTGCCAGCAGTTTAATCACAGGGGGCGCTCGGCCCAATCAGCAGTTCTTC.

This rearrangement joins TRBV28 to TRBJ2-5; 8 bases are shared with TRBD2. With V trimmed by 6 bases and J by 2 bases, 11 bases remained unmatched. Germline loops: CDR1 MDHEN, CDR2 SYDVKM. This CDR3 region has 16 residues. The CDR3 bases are TGTGCCAGCAGCACCCCCAGCGGGAGCGCTCAAGAGACCCAGTACTTC. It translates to CASSTPSGSAQETQYF.

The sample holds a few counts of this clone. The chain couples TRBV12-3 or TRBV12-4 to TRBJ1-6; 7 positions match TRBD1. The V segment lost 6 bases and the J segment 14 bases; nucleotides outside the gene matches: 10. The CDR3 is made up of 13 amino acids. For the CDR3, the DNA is TGTGCCAGCAGACCCGGACAGGATGGGGCCCTCCACTTT. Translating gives CASRPGQDGALHF.

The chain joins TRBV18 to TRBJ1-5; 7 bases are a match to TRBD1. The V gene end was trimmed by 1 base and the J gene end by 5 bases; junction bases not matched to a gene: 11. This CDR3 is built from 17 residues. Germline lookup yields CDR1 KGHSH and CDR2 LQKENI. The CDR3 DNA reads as TGTGCCAGCTCACCACGGAGGGGGCGGGGAGGTTATCAGCCCCAGCATTTT. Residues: CASSPRRGRGGYQPQHF.

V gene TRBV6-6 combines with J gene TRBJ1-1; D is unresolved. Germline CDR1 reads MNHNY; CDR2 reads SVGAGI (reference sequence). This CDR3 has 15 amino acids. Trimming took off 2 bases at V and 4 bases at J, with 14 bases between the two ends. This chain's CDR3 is CASSYDAGPGTEAFF. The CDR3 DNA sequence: TGTGCCAGCAGTTACGATGCGGGCCCAGGCACTGAAGCTTTCTTT.

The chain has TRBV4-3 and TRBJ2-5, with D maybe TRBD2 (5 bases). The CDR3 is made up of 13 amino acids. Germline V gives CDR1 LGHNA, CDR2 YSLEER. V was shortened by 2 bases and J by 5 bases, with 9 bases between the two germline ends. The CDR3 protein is CASSQRSGETQYF. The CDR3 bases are TGCGCCAGCAGCCAAAGGTCGGGGGAGACCCAGTACTTC.

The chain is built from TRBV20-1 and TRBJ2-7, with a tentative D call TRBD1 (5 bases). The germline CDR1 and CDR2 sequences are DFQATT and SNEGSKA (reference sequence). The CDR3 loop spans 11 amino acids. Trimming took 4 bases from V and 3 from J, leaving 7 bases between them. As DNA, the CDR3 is TGCAGTGCTACTCAGGGCTACGAGCAGTACTTC. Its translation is CSATQGYEQYF.

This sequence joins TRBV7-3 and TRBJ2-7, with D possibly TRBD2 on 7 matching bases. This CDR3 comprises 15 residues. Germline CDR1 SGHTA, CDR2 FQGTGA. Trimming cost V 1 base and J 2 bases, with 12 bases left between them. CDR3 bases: TGTGCCAGCAGCTTAAGACGGGGGGCTACCTACGAGCAGTACTTC. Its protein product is CASSLRRGATYEQYF.

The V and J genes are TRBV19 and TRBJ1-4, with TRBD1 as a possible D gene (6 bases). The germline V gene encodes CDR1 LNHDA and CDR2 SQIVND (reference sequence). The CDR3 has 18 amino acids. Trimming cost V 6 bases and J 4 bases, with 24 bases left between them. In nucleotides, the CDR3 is TGTGCCAGTAGACACATATTTCCTCAGGGGCCTTATAATGAAAAACTGTTTTTT. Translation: CASRHIFPQGPYNEKLFF.

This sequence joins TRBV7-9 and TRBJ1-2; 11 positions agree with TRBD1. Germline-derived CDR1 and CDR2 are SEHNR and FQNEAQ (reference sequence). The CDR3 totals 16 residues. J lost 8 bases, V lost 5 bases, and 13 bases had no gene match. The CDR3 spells CASSIGTGGTLWGYTF. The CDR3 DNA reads TGTGCCAGCAGCATCGGGACAGGGGGTACCCTGTGGGGCTACACCTTC.

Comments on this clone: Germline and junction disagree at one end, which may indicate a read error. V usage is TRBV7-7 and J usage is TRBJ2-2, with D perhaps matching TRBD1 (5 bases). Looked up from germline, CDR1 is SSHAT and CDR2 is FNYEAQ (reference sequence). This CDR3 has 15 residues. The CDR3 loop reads CASRRQLANTGELFF. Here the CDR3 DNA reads TGTGCTAGCAGACGACAGCTTGCGAACACCGGGGAGCTGTTTTTT. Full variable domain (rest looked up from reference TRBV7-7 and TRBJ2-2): GAGVSQSPRYKVTKRGQDVTLRCDPISSHATLYWYQQALGQGPEFLTYFNYEAQPDKSGLPSDRFSAERPEGSISTLTIQRTEQRDSAMYRCASRRQLANTGELFFGEGSRLTVL.

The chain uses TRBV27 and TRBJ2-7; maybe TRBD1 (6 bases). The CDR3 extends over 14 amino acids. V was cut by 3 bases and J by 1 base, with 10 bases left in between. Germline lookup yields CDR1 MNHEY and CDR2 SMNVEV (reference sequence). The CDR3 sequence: CASSLLGQSYEQYF. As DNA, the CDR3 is TGTGCCAGCAGTTTGCTAGGACAGTCCTACGAGCAGTACTTC.

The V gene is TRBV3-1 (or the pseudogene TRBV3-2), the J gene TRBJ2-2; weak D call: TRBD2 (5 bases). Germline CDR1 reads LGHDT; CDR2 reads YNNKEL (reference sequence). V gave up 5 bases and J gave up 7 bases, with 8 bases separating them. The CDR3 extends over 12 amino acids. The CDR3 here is CASSFRGGELFF. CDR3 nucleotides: TGTGCCAGCAGCTTCCGGGGCGGGGAGCTGTTTTTT.

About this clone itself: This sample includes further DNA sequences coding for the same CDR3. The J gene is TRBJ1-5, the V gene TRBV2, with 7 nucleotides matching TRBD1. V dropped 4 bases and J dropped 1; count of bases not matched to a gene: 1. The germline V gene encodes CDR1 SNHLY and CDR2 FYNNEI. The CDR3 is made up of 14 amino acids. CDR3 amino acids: CASSGQGSNQPQHF. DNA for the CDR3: TGTGCCAGCAGTGGACAGGGAAGCAATCAGCCCCAGCATTTT.

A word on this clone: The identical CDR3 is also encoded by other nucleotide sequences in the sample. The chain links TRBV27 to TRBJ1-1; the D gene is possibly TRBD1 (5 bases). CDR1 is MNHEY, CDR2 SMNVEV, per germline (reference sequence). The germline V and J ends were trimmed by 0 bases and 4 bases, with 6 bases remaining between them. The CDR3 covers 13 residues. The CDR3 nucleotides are TGTGCCAGCAGTTTATCGGGGGGCACTGAAGCTTTCTTT. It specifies CASSLSGGTEAFF.

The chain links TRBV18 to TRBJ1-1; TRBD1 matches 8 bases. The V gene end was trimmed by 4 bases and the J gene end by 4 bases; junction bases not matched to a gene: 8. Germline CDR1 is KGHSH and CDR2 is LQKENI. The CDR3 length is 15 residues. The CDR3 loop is CASSLGQAPITEAFF. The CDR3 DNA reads TGTGCCAGCTCACTGGGACAGGCTCCGATCACTGAAGCTTTCTTT.

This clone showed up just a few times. The CDR3 region has the DNA TGTGCCAGCAGCTTACGGGAGGTAAGGGACACTGAAGCTTTCTTT. Encoded protein: CASSLREVRDTEAFF. The chain has TRBV7-4 and TRBJ1-1; unclear D gene. Trimming took off 2 bases at V and 3 bases at J, with 13 bases between the two ends. This CDR3 is built from 15 residues. Looked up from germline, CDR1 is SGHVT and CDR2 is SQSDAQ.